This note documents a single T cell receptor (beta chain) sequence. The sample comes from a study of PD-1 blockade in classical Hodgkin lymphoma. Sequenced by immunoSEQ multiplex PCR; TCRdb stores in-frame clones only, minus some. The sample shows about 45,000 clones, 65% to 85% of them seen only once. V gave up 0 bases and J gave up 6 bases, with 18 bases separating them. CDR3 size: 16 residues. CDR1 is SGHKS, CDR2 YYEKEE, per germline (reference sequence). Each patient relapsed following autologous stem cell transplantation, and prior brentuximab vedotin exposure differed. This receptor was obtained from a human donor with classical Hodgkin lymphoma. The chain recombines TRBV5-5 with TRBJ1-1; D perhaps matches TRBD1 (5 bases). The sample consisted of peripheral blood mononuclear cells (PBMCs), taken before the second cycle of nivolumab. The CDR3 here is CASSLGVGGAPAEAFF. In DNA, the CDR3 is TGTGCCAGCAGCTTGGGGGTTGGAGGGGCCCCGGCTGAAGCTTTCTTT. Combining the CDR3 with reference TRBV5-5 and TRBJ1-1 gives the whole variable domain DAGVTQSPTHLIKTRGQQVTLRCSPISGHKSVSWYQQVLGQGPQFIFQYYEKEERGRGNFPDRFSARQFPNYSSELNVNALLLGDSALYLCASSLGVGGAPAEAFFGQGTRLTVV.